A single sample gave rise to the 26 T cell receptor beta chains below, sequenced in a study of blood T cell repertoires in COVID-19 (TCRdb year 2020). To prepare the library, the immunoSEQ multiplex PCR assay was applied. TCRdb carries this immuneACCESS record with in-frame sequences only. Its versions omit some clonotypes, under half of them owing to an unresolved V gene in the studies checked, with the rest unexplained. The sample profile shows hundreds of thousands of clones; 75% to 90% of them were found once. The top ten clones comprise under 15% of the sample. The sequencing sample was made of peripheral blood. The receptor source for this set is a woman aged 70-85 years with COVID-19, enrolled during active disease.

The chain has TRBV20-1 and TRBJ2-7; D is unclear. Looked up from germline, CDR1 is DFQATT and CDR2 is SNEGSKA (reference sequence). Trimming took 3 bases from V and 3 from J, leaving 6 bases between them. This CDR3 is built from 11 residues. CDR3 in DNA: TGCAGTGCTAGCGCACTCTACGAGCAGTACTTC. Protein sequence: CSASALYEQYF.

The chain employs TRBV5-6 and TRBJ2-7; 11 bases match TRBD1. CDR1 and CDR2 from the germline V gene are SGHDT and YYEEEE. This CDR3 is built from 14 residues. The trim removed 3 bases at V and 6 bases at J, leaving 5 bases unmatched. The CDR3 DNA is TGTGCCAGCAGCTCATGGGACAGGGGGATCGAGCAGTACTTC. Translation: CASSSWDRGIEQYF.

This chain joins TRBV6-5 and TRBJ2-1, with 8 positions matching TRBD2. Per germline, CDR1 MNHEY and CDR2 SVGAGI. The V gene end was trimmed by 6 bases and the J gene end by 10 bases; junction bases not matched to a gene: 11. This CDR3 comprises 14 residues. The CDR3 DNA sequence: TGTGCCAGCAGGACTACGGGGGGGCTCGACGAGCAGTTCTTC. It yields the protein CASRTTGGLDEQFF.

This chain joins TRBV3-1 (or the pseudogene TRBV3-2) and TRBJ2-7, with 8 bases aligning to TRBD2. The CDR3 has 15 residues. Per germline, CDR1 LGHDT and CDR2 YNNKEL (reference sequence). With 6 bases clipped from V and 4 bases from J, the junction kept 11 bases outside the gene matches. The chain's CDR3 is CASSLGRGAIYEQYF. CDR3 nucleotides: TGTGCCAGCAGTCTGGGGCGGGGGGCGATATACGAGCAGTACTTC.

Written as DNA, the CDR3 is TGCGCCAGCAGCTTGGGTGCTAGCGGGGGCCCAGATACGCAGTATTTT. Protein product: CASSLGASGGPDTQYF. The chain joins TRBV5-1 to TRBJ2-3, with TRBD2 matching 10 bases. The CDR3 extends over 16 amino acids. The V gene end was trimmed by 0 bases and the J gene end by 4 bases; junction bases not matched to a gene: 5. CDR1 is SGHRS, CDR2 YFSETQ, per germline.

This clone appeared a few times. J is TRBJ1-6 and V is TRBV25-1; the D gene is possibly TRBD1 (5 bases). The CDR3 length is 14 residues. The V and J ends lost 4 bases and 9 bases respectively, with 13 bases between them. The germline gives CDR1 MGHDK, CDR2 SYGVNS. The CDR3 DNA reads TGTGCCAGCAGTGTAGGACAAGAGTCTTCACCCCTCCACTTT. Residues: CASSVGQESSPLHF.

Ten or more counts support this clone. This rearrangement joins TRBV7-2 to TRBJ2-5; maybe TRBD2 (5 bases). Trimming stripped 4 bases from V and 1 base from J, with 13 bases between. CDR1 SGHTA and CDR2 FQGNSA come from the germline V gene. CDR3 length equals 15 residues. CDR3 nucleotide sequence: TGTGCCAGCAGCTCGCCACTAGGCTTCCAAGAGACCCAGTACTTC. Residues: CASSSPLGFQETQYF.

J is TRBJ1-1 and V is TRBV7-2, with a weak D call TRBD1 (5 bases). V was pared by 5 bases and J by 4 bases, with 11 bases between. This CDR3 has 13 residues. Germline V gene lookup returns CDR1 SGHTA and CDR2 FQGNSA. The CDR3, as DNA: TGTGCCAGCAGCCGCAGGGTGGCCACTGAAGCTTTCTTT. Residues: CASSRRVATEAFF.

The V gene is TRBV12-5, the J gene TRBJ1-6; D remains unclear. Germline CDR1 and CDR2: LGHNT and FRNRAP. This CDR3 spans 17 amino acids. Trimming shortened V by 0 bases and J by 5 bases, and 14 bases separated the two germline ends. CDR3 amino acids: CASGLVREVPHNSPLHF. DNA for the CDR3: TGTGCTAGTGGTTTGGTACGAGAGGTTCCCCATAATTCACCCCTCCACTTT.

This CDR3 is CASSKTSGGGQETQYF. CDR3 nucleotide sequence: TGTGCCAGTAGTAAGACTAGCGGGGGGGGTCAAGAGACCCAGTACTTC. The rearrangement joins TRBV19 to TRBJ2-5; 14 bases agree with TRBD2. CDR1 LNHDA and CDR2 SQIVND come from the germline V gene (reference sequence). Trimming took 4 bases from V and 2 from J; bases not matched to a gene: 3. The CDR3 totals 16 residues.

This sequence joins TRBV14 and TRBJ1-2; 7 bases map to TRBD1. This CDR3 has 14 amino acids. Germline CDR1 reads SGHDN; CDR2 reads FVKESK. V was clipped by 4 bases and J by 4 bases; unmatched bases: 6. DNA for the CDR3: TGTGCCAGCAGCCCCCCCGGGACAGCCTATGGCTACACCTTC. Amino acids: CASSPPGTAYGYTF.

The chain employs TRBV15 and TRBJ1-2, with TRBD1 as a possible D gene (5 bases). This CDR3 has 12 amino acids. CDR1 and CDR2 (germline): LNHNV, YYDKDF (reference sequence). V lost 6 bases and J lost 2, with 7 bases in between. This CDR3 is CATRPGNYGYTF. The DNA for the CDR3 is TGTGCCACCAGGCCAGGGAACTATGGCTACACCTTC.

The chain links TRBV9 to TRBJ2-5; TRBD2 matches 7 bases. Germline-derived CDR1 and CDR2 are SGDLS and YYNGEE. V lost 4 bases, J lost 5 bases, and 17 bases stayed unmatched. This CDR3 comprises 17 residues. The CDR3 nucleotides read TGTGCCAGCAGCCCGGGAATCATCGGCGGGGGTCACGAGACCCAGTACTTC. Translation gives CASSPGIIGGGHETQYF. Complete variable domain (other parts from reference TRBV9 and TRBJ2-5): DSGVTQTPKHLITATGQRVTLRCSPRSGDLSVYWYQQSLDQGLQFLIQYYNGEERAKGNILERFSAQQFPDLHSELNLSSLELGDSALYFCASSPGIIGGGHETQYFGPGTRLLVL.

The chain combines TRBV5-8 with TRBJ2-5; 9 bases fit TRBD1. Germline loops: CDR1 SGHTS, CDR2 YDEGEE. V shed 4 bases, J shed 6 bases, and the junction held 4 bases outside the gene matches. This CDR3 has 13 residues. The CDR3: CASSPDRGKTQYF. The CDR3 region has the DNA TGTGCCAGCAGCCCAGACAGGGGGAAGACCCAGTACTTC.

DNA of the CDR3: TGTGCCAGCACCCACAGTGGCGGCTACACCTTC. Translated: CASTHSGGYTF. This chain links TRBV7-9 with TRBJ1-2; D is ambiguous. Looked up from germline, CDR1 is SEHNR and CDR2 is FQNEAQ (reference sequence). The ends were cut back, 7 bases at V and 8 bases at J, with 11 bases in the middle. The CDR3 is made up of 11 amino acids.

CDR3 DNA: TGTGCCAGCAGAGGGGGTGGTGAAAAACTGTTTTTT. Residues: CASRGGGEKLFF. This chain connects TRBV5-6 to TRBJ1-4, with D perhaps TRBD1 (6 bases). Trimming took off 5 bases at V and 7 bases at J, with 9 bases between the two ends. Germline V gene data show CDR1 as SGHDT and CDR2 as YYEEEE. The CDR3 contains 12 residues.

V and J are TRBV30 and TRBJ1-2; 9 bases agree with TRBD1. Germline lookup yields CDR1 GTSNPN and CDR2 SVGIG (reference sequence). The CDR3 length is 15 residues. Trimming took 0 bases from V and 6 from J; bases not matched to a gene: 8. The CDR3 here is CAWSVDDRGSHGYTF. CDR3 in DNA: TGTGCCTGGAGTGTGGACGACAGGGGGTCTCATGGCTACACCTTC.

The chain couples TRBV7-2 to TRBJ2-1, with 11 bases aligning to TRBD1. V dropped 4 bases and J dropped 6; count of bases not matched to a gene: 5. The CDR3 length is 15 residues. The germline V gene encodes CDR1 SGHTA and CDR2 FQGNSA. The chain's CDR3 is CASSSFGTGGNEQFF. CDR3 nucleotide sequence: TGTGCCAGCAGCTCCTTCGGGACAGGGGGCAATGAGCAGTTCTTC. Full variable domain (missing parts from reference TRBV7-2 and TRBJ2-1): GAGVSQSPSNKVTEKGKDVELRCDPISGHTALYWYRQSLGQGLEFLIYFQGNSAPDKSGLPSDRFSAERTGGSVSTLTIQRTQQEDSAVYLCASSSFGTGGNEQFFGPGTRLTVL.

This clone was detected once. The rearrangement links TRBV7-2 to TRBJ2-3; TRBD2 is a possible D gene (5 bases). Between the trimmed V and J ends, which lost 5 bases and 0 bases, there was a span of 9 bases. The CDR3 contains 14 residues. Germline lookup yields CDR1 SGHTA and CDR2 FQGNSA. As DNA, the CDR3 is TGTGCCAGCAGCCCGGGAACTAGCACAGATACGCAGTATTTT. It yields the protein CASSPGTSTDTQYF.

In this sample, this clone turned up once. The chain combines TRBV7-8 with TRBJ1-2, with 7 nucleotides matching TRBD1. The germline CDR1 and CDR2 sequences are SGHVS and FQNEAQ. V shed 7 bases and J 1 base; nucleotides not matched to a gene: 6. The CDR3 spans 14 residues. CDR3 in amino acids: CASTRTGLNYGYTF. For the CDR3, the DNA is TGTGCCAGCACCCGGACAGGACTTAACTATGGCTACACCTTC.

This sequence joins TRBV29-1 and TRBJ2-2, with TRBD2 as a possible D gene (6 bases). Germline assignment: CDR1 SQVTM and CDR2 ANQGSEA. The CDR3 length is 13 residues. V lost 8 bases and J lost 5, with 15 bases in between. The chain's CDR3 is CSSRTGVTGELFF. CDR3 DNA: TGCAGCTCAAGGACGGGGGTGACCGGGGAGCTGTTTTTT.

The chain is built from TRBV12-3 or TRBV12-4 and TRBJ1-2, with D hard to call. CDR3 length equals 12 residues. The ends were cut back, 5 bases at V and 8 bases at J, with 12 bases in the middle. DNA for the CDR3: TGTGCCAGCAGTCTGCGGGCTGGAGGCTACACCTTC. Its translation: CASSLRAGGYTF.

This chain uses TRBV9 with TRBJ1-3; 8 bases are a match to TRBD1. J was trimmed by 3 bases and V by 6 bases; bases with no gene match: 2. CDR3 length equals 13 residues. Germline V gene sequence: CDR1 SGDLS, CDR2 YYNGEE. CDR3 DNA sequence: TGTGCCAGCACCAGGGGGCTTGGAAACACCATATATTTT. The encoded protein is CASTRGLGNTIYF.

In regard to this clone: The identical CDR3 is also encoded by other nucleotide sequences in the sample. This rearrangement joins TRBV28 to TRBJ2-7, with no clear D. This CDR3 contains 11 residues. Germline-derived CDR1 and CDR2 are MDHEN and SYDVKM. The V end was cut by 2 bases, the J end by 4 bases, with 3 bases between. CDR3 region: CASSLRYEQYF. The DNA of the CDR3 is TGTGCCAGCAGTTTACGTTACGAGCAGTACTTC.

The chain is built from TRBV6-5 and TRBJ2-4; no clear D. Germline CDR1 MNHEY, CDR2 SVGAGI. V shed 8 bases and J shed 8 bases, with 19 bases lying between them. This CDR3 spans 14 amino acids. The CDR3 loop reads CASEPPTEEYIQYF. The CDR3 DNA reads as TGTGCCAGCGAACCCCCCACAGAAGAGTACATTCAGTACTTC.

In its sample, this clone was seen once. V usage is TRBV7-2 and J usage is TRBJ1-2, with D perhaps matching TRBD1 (6 bases). The germline CDR1 and CDR2 sequences are SGHTA and FQGNSA. The CDR3 has 15 amino acids. V was pared by 4 bases and J by 3 bases, with 15 bases between. The CDR3 DNA reads as TGTGCCAGCAGCTCCCTGAGGGGGGGCGACTATGGCTACACCTTC. It translates to CASSSLRGGDYGYTF.